This is a list of T cell receptor beta chains from one sample in a study of cytomegalovirus exposure and HLA in healthy donors. Using immunoSEQ multiplex PCR, the repertoire was profiled, and TCRdb retains in-frame clones only, with some absent. This sample has around 160,000 clones, with more than 70% found just once. The sequencing sample was made of PBMCs. The receptors were sampled from a man aged 25 to 40 in good health and CMV-seropositive. CDR3s include the opening cysteine and the closing phenylalanine or tryptophan. The D gene is left open where the match is weak. Size is omitted from some rows. Given values are once, few, many or a class for expanded clones.

clone_size d_call cdr3_length j_call v_call cdr3_nt cdr3_aa
- TRBD1 13 TRBJ1-2 TRBV30 TGTGCCTGGAGTTTAGATCAGCGACAGGGTGGGACCTTC CAWSLDQRQGGTF
- TRBD1 17 TRBJ1-2 TRBV5-1 TGCGCCAGCAGCTTGGCCTTCAGGGACAGCAGTAACTATGGCTACACCTTC CASSLAFRDSSNYGYTF
- TRBD1 14 TRBJ2-3 TRBV30 TGTGCCTGGAGTGCAGGGGGCACCACAGATACGCAGTATTTT CAWSAGGTTDTQYF
- - 15 TRBJ2-6 TRBV7-8 TGTGCCAGCAGCTTAGCAGGGGCTGGGGCCAACGTCCTGACTTTC CASSLAGAGANVLTF
- TRBD2 16 TRBJ2-1 TRBV7-8 TGTGCCAGCAGCTCAGGGAGACTAGCGGGGTCTGATGAGCAGTTCTTC CASSSGRLAGSDEQFF
- - 13 TRBJ1-4 TRBV6-1 TGTGCCAGCAATGCGGAGTATAATGAAAAACTGTTTTTT CASNAEYNEKLFF
- TRBD2 15 TRBJ2-3 TRBV9 TGTGCCAGCACCGAGCGGGGGGCACCCGTTGATACGCAGTATTTT CASTERGAPVDTQYF
- TRBD2 16 TRBJ2-1 TRBV7-2 TGTGCCAGCAGCTCTACTAGCGGGAGATCATACAATGAGCAGTTCTTC CASSSTSGRSYNEQFF
- - 13 TRBJ1-1 TRBV9 TGTGCCAGCAGCGTGGAAGGGGGCACTGAAGCTTTCTTT CASSVEGGTEAFF
- - 16 TRBJ1-6 TRBV2 TGTGCCAGCAGTTCCAGGGCATTATCCTATAATTCACCCCTCCACTTT CASSSRALSYNSPLHF
few - 12 TRBJ2-7 TRBV28 TGTGCCAGCGTTGGTACTACCTACGAGCAGTACTTC CASVGTTYEQYF
- TRBD2 14 TRBJ2-7 TRBV29-1 TGCAGCGTGCTGCTAGCGGAAGTTTCCTACGAGCAGTACTTC CSVLLAEVSYEQYF
- TRBD1 13 TRBJ1-4 TRBV5-1 TGCGCCAGCAGCGGACAGGCTAATGAAAAACTGTTTTTT CASSGQANEKLFF
- - 11 TRBJ1-2 TRBV28 TGTGCCAGCACGGCTAACTATGGCTACACCTTC CASTANYGYTF
- - 12 TRBJ2-3 TRBV30 TGTGCCTGGAGGGGGAGCGCAGATACGCAGTATTTT CAWRGSADTQYF
few - 15 TRBJ1-4 TRBV6-6 TGTGCCAGCAGTTCGATTGACAGGTTGAGGGAAAAACTGTTTTTT CASSSIDRLREKLFF
- - 14 TRBJ2-3 TRBV7-3 TGTGCCAGCAGCATTTCAGGAGGTTTAGATACGCAGTATTTT CASSISGGLDTQYF
- TRBD2 17 TRBJ2-1 TRBV7-6 TGTGCCAGCAGCTCCAGCCTAGCGGGGGGGCTTTCTTCTGAGCAGTTCTTC CASSSSLAGGLSSEQFF
- - 14 TRBJ1-4 TRBV28 TGTGCCTCCCGAGGGAGGGCGGCTAATGAAAAACTGTTTTTT CASRGRAANEKLFF
- TRBD1 14 TRBJ1-4 TRBV2 TGTGCCAGCAGGGGGGACAGGGGAACCGAAAAACTGTTTTTT CASRGDRGTEKLFF
- TRBD1 15 TRBJ2-7 TRBV5-6 TGTGCCAGCAGCCGACAGGGGATTTTTCCCTACGAGCAGTACTTC CASSRQGIFPYEQYF
- - 15 TRBJ2-7 TRBV10-3 TGTGCCATCAGTGAGTCATACGGTCCCTCCTACGAGCAGTACTTC CAISESYGPSYEQYF
- - 17 TRBJ1-2 TRBV19 TGTGCCAGTAGTATTCGGGGGGGCCCGCGAGGTAACTATGGCTACACCTTC CASSIRGGPRGNYGYTF
- TRBD1 15 TRBJ2-7 TRBV7-2 TGTGCCAGCAGCTACGGGACAGGGGGTTTCTACGAGCAGTACTTC CASSYGTGGFYEQYF
- - 17 TRBJ2-6 TRBV7-8 TGTGCCAGCAGCCCGCGGGACAGTTACTCTGGGGCCAACGTCCTGACTTTC CASSPRDSYSGANVLTF
- TRBD2 14 TRBJ2-2 TRBV29-1 TGCAGCGTCGCCGCGACTAGCGGGGCCGGGGAGCTGTTTTTT CSVAATSGAGELFF
- - 15 TRBJ1-5 TRBV19 TGTGCCAGTAGTATCAGCGAAAATAGCAATCAGCCCCAGCATTTT CASSISENSNQPQHF
- TRBD2 16 TRBJ2-1 TRBV6-5 TGTGCCAGCAGTTTGGGACTAGCGGGAGGGACTGGCGAGCAGTTCTTC CASSLGLAGGTGEQFF
- TRBD2 16 TRBJ2-7 TRBV28 TGTGCCAGCAGTTCCGGACTAGCGGGGCTACCATACGAGCAGTACTTC CASSSGLAGLPYEQYF
- - 14 TRBJ1-1 TRBV5-1 TGCGCCAGCAGCGGGTACCCCCGGGACACTGAAGCTTTCTTT CASSGYPRDTEAFF
- TRBD1 15 TRBJ2-1 TRBV18 TGTGCCAGCTCAGAGGGGACAGGGAGGTTCAATGAGCAGTTCTTC CASSEGTGRFNEQFF
- - 15 TRBJ1-2 TRBV5-1 TGCGCCAGCAGCTTGACCGGGACAACGAGGAATGGCTACACCTTC CASSLTGTTRNGYTF